The entry that follows covers one T cell receptor beta chain sequence. These data originate in a study of blood T cell repertoires in COVID-19. The wider study: The origin of the acute and convalescent COVID-19 samples was the United States, Italy and Spain.

This CDR3 contains 18 residues. Germline V lookup: CDR1 SNHLY, CDR2 FYNNEI. V dropped 5 bases and J dropped 3; count of bases not matched to a gene: 16. Authors' analysis steps: For nucleated cells, counts were estimated from reference gene primer amplification. Using immunoSEQ multiplex PCR, the repertoire was profiled, and TCRdb retains in-frame clones only, with some absent. V and J calls and clone size follow that table, whereas D and trimming were derived from the DNA. The table has 97,000 or so clones, roughly 87% seen once. This TCR derives from a man aged 50 to 59 with active COVID-19. The V and J genes are TRBV2 and TRBJ1-5; 7 nucleotides match TRBD1. Sample: peripheral blood. CDR3 DNA: TGTGCCAGCAGTCTGGAGGGTGGGACAGTAGTGAACAATCAGCCCCAGCATTTT. This encodes CASSLEGGTVVNNQPQHF.